The rows below give T cell receptor beta chains drawn from one sample of a study of chemoradiotherapy in HPV16-positive cancers. Assay: immunoSEQ multiplex PCR; the TCRdb copy retains only in-frame clones and omits some. The sample lists some 2,000 clones, roughly 79% occurring once. This material consisted of tumor tissue, taken from a patient who underwent chemoradiotherapy. The origin of the receptors is a human donor with HPV-associated anogenital cancer. Both conserved end residues are part of each CDR3. A D gene is named only where the DNA matches it firmly. Clone sizes are given selectively: once, few, many, or a class where the clone is expanded.

cdr3_aa cdr3_nt d_call j_call v_call clone_size
CASSLRPALAKNAQYF TGTGCCAGCAGTTTAAGGCCGGCCCTAGCCAAAAACGCTCAGTACTTC . TRBJ2-4 TRBV28 .
CASSLSHSSSYNEQFF TGTGCCAGCAGCTTAAGTCACAGTAGCTCCTACAATGAGCAGTTCTTC . TRBJ2-1 TRBV7-3 .
CASSLYQGALAKNIQYF TGTGCCAGCAGCTTATACCAGGGGGCTCTAGCCAAAAACATTCAGTACTTC TRBD1 TRBJ2-4 TRBV5-4 .
CASSLIQGDNYGYTF TGTGCCAGCAGCTTAATACAGGGGGATAACTATGGCTACACCTTC TRBD1 TRBJ1-2 TRBV7-9 few
CASSLVGLAGDTQYF TGTGCCAGCAGCTTAGTCGGGCTAGCGGGAGATACGCAGTATTTT TRBD2 TRBJ2-3 TRBV7-6 .
CASSLWRSAAGNEKLFF TGTGCCAGCAGTTTATGGCGGTCGGCGGCAGGAAATGAAAAACTGTTTTTT . TRBJ1-4 TRBV28 .
CASSEAGKYNYGYTF TGTGCCAGCAGTGAAGCGGGCAAATATAACTATGGCTACACCTTC . TRBJ1-2 TRBV2 once
CASSLSEISDTQYF TGTGCCAGCAGTTTATCGGAAATCTCAGATACGCAGTATTTT . TRBJ2-3 TRBV27 .
CASSFGGPMRNTGELFF TGTGCCAGCAGTTTTGGTGGGCCTATGAGAAACACCGGGGAGCTGTTTTTT . TRBJ2-2 TRBV28 .
CSATNNNEQFF TGCAGTGCTACTAACAACAATGAGCAGTTCTTC . TRBJ2-1 TRBV20-1 .
CSVEPPARNTEAFF TGCAGCGTTGAACCCCCAGCGAGGAACACTGAAGCTTTCTTT . TRBJ1-1 TRBV29-1 few
CTSSAQGRSTNYGYTF TGTACCAGTAGTGCACAGGGCCGCTCTACTAACTATGGCTACACCTTC . TRBJ1-2 TRBV19 .
CASSFGLAGRTDTQYF TGCGCCAGCAGCTTTGGACTAGCGGGCCGCACAGATACGCAGTATTTT TRBD2 TRBJ2-3 TRBV5-1 .
CASSLSDAGAEAFF TGTGCCAGCAGTTTATCGGATGCTGGGGCTGAAGCTTTCTTT . TRBJ1-1 TRBV28 .
CASSPSTSGRAYEQYF TGTGCCAGCTCACCATCGACTAGCGGGAGGGCATACGAGCAGTACTTC TRBD2 TRBJ2-7 TRBV18 .
CASSFRAGVTTGELFF TGTGCCAGCAGCTTTAGGGCAGGGGTTACGACCGGGGAGCTGTTTTTT . TRBJ2-2 TRBV7-9 .
CASSEGRSGEPQHF TGTGCCAGCAGTGAAGGTCGTTCCGGTGAGCCCCAGCATTTT . TRBJ1-5 TRBV25-1 .
CAWSVRDTQYF TGTGCCTGGAGTGTAAGGGATACGCAGTATTTT . TRBJ2-3 TRBV30 .
CASSVGTSLEQFF TGTGCCAGTAGTGTAGGGACTAGCCTCGAGCAGTTCTTC TRBD2 TRBJ2-1 TRBV19 .
CASSQDRGTDTQYF TGCGCCAGCAGCCAAGATAGGGGCACAGATACGCAGTATTTT . TRBJ2-3 TRBV4-1 .
CASRASGRAAETQYF TGTGCCAGCAGGGCTAGCGGGAGGGCCGCAGAGACCCAGTACTTC TRBD2 TRBJ2-5 TRBV6-5 once
CASSLAGGFGTGSYEQYF TGTGCCAGCAGCTTAGCGGGGGGATTCGGGACAGGCTCCTACGAGCAGTACTTC TRBD1 TRBJ2-7 TRBV7-2 .
CASSQVRQVESPLHF TGTGCCAGCAGCCAAGTAAGGCAGGTAGAATCACCCCTCCACTTT . TRBJ1-6 TRBV14 hyperexpanded
CASSLESGQRHSYVQYF TGTGCCAGCAGCTTGGAATCGGGACAGCGTCACTCCTACGTGCAGTACTTC TRBD1 TRBJ2-7 TRBV5-8 .
CASTRGVGANVLTF TGTGCCAGCACCCGAGGGGTAGGGGCCAACGTCCTGACTTTC . TRBJ2-6 TRBV5-4 once
CASRDLAGASYEQYF TGTGCCAGCAGAGACCTAGCGGGAGCCTCCTACGAGCAGTACTTC TRBD2 TRBJ2-7 TRBV27 .
CASRQGVGGNQPQHF TGCGCCAGCAGACAGGGAGTTGGGGGCAATCAGCCCCAGCATTTT . TRBJ1-5 TRBV5-1 .
CAISELGSYGYTF TGTGCCATCAGTGAGTTAGGGTCCTATGGCTACACCTTC . TRBJ1-2 TRBV10-3 .
CASSDGTPGGGYTF TGTGCCAGCAGTGACGGGACTCCCGGCGGAGGCTACACCTTC . TRBJ1-2 TRBV6-5 hyperexpanded
CAWSVGARTDTQYF TGTGCCTGGAGTGTGGGGGCGCGAACAGATACGCAGTATTTT . TRBJ2-3 TRBV30 .
CASSPPGGSGTDTQYF TGTGCCAGCAGTCCCCCGGGCGGGTCGGGCACAGATACGCAGTATTTT . TRBJ2-3 TRBV27 .
CAWRGTGGRGTEAFF TGTGCCTGGAGGGGAACGGGGGGGCGAGGCACTGAAGCTTTCTTT . TRBJ1-1 TRBV30 .
CASSLPPGAREETQYF TGTGCCAGCAGCTTACCCCCGGGAGCTCGGGAAGAGACCCAGTACTTC . TRBJ2-5 TRBV28 .
CAWILQGTNTEAFF TGTGCCTGGATTCTACAGGGAACAAACACTGAAGCTTTCTTT . TRBJ1-1 TRBV30 .
CASSLEYLGGSTDTQYF TGTGCCAGCAGTTTAGAATATCTGGGGGGGTCCACAGATACGCAGTATTTT TRBD2 TRBJ2-3 TRBV28 .
CVISEGQTNTEAFF TGTGTCATCAGTGAGGGACAGACGAACACTGAAGCTTTCTTT TRBD1 TRBJ1-1 TRBV10-3 .
CSDGYTEAFF TGCAGTGACGGCTACACTGAAGCTTTCTTT . TRBJ1-1 TRBV20-1 .
CASRSPTSTRNSEQFF TGTGCCAGTAGGTCACCCACTAGCACCAGGAACAGTGAGCAGTTCTTC . TRBJ2-1 TRBV19 .
CASSLAPSVAYEQYF TGTGCCAGCAGCTTAGCGCCTAGCGTCGCCTACGAGCAGTACTTC . TRBJ2-7 TRBV7-9 few
CSVVLAEGLGELFF TGCAGCGTTGTACTAGCGGAGGGGCTTGGGGAGCTGTTTTTT TRBD2 TRBJ2-2 TRBV29-1 .
CASSSGTGVTSEQYF TGTGCCAGCAGCTCCGGGACAGGGGTTACCTCCGAGCAGTACTTC TRBD1 TRBJ2-7 TRBV4-2 .
CASSGTGRLFMNTEAFF TGTGCCAGTAGCGGGACAGGGCGGTTGTTCATGAACACTGAAGCTTTCTTT TRBD1 TRBJ1-1 TRBV19 .
CASIPGRMGQPQHF TGTGCCAGCATTCCAGGGAGGATGGGTCAGCCCCAGCATTTT . TRBJ1-5 TRBV28 few
CASSSGPMEGAETQYF TGCGCCAGCAGCTCCGGACCTATGGAAGGGGCAGAGACCCAGTACTTC . TRBJ2-5 TRBV5-1 .
CAWTDRGGDQPQHF TGTGCCTGGACGGACAGGGGTGGGGATCAGCCCCAGCATTTT TRBD1 TRBJ1-5 TRBV30 few